This entry features one T cell receptor (beta chain) sequence. The antigen is undetermined. This entry is derived from a study of cytomegalovirus exposure and HLA in healthy donors. General study findings and limits: A reported reduction in N-insertions relative to the approximately 640-donor mean was seen in an Asian-associated ancestry cluster in a later analysis. Later, TCR association rates were found to vary by HLA locus, highest for DRB1 and lowest for HLA-C.

This PCR relied on a set of 60 Vbeta primers and 13 Jbeta primers. Some clones are missing from TCRdb's copy, which holds only in-frame ones; the method was immunoSEQ multiplex PCR. Of approximately 170,000 clones in the sample, about 85% were seen once. This CDR3 is 14 amino acids long. The V end was cut by 0 bases, the J end by 6 bases, with 12 bases between. Germline lookup yields CDR1 SGHNT and CDR2 YYREEE (reference sequence). Sequenced: PBMCs. This chain joins TRBV5-4 and TRBJ1-1; D is undetermined. The TCR was taken from a woman aged 45-65 years in good health and CMV-seropositive. CDR3 coding DNA: TGTGCCAGCAGCTTGGTTGAACCTGGAGCTGAAGCTTTCTTT. As protein: CASSLVEPGAEAFF. The full variable domain, with the rest looked up from reference TRBV5-4 and TRBJ1-1, is ETGVTQSPTHLIKTRGQQVTLRCSSQSGHNTVSWYQQALGQGPQFIFQYYREEENGRGNFPPRFSGLQFPNYSSELNVNALELDDSALYLCASSLVEPGAEAFFGQGTRLTVV.